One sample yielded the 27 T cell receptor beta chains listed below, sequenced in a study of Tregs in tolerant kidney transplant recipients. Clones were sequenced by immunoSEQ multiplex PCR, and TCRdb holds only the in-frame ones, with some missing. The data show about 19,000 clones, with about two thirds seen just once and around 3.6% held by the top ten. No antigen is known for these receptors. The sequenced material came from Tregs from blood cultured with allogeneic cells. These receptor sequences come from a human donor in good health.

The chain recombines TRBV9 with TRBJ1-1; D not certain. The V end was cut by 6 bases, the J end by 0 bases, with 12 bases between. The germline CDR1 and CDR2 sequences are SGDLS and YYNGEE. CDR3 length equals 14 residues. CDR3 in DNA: TGTGCCAGCATCCTCTTTTTGGTGAACACTGAAGCTTTCTTT. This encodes CASILFLVNTEAFF.

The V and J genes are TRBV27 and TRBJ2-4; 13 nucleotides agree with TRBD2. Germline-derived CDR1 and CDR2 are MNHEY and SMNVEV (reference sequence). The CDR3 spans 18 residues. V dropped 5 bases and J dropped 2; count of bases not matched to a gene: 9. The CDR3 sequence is CASSRGTSGVGSKNIQYF. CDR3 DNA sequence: TGTGCCAGCAGTCGGGGGACTAGCGGGGTTGGGTCCAAAAACATTCAGTACTTC.

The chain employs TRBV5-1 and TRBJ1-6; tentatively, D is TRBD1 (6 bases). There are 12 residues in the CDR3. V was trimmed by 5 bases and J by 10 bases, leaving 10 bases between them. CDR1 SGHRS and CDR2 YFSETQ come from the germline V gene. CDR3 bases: TGCGCCAGCAGGACAGGCTCCTCACCCCTCCACTTT. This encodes CASRTGSSPLHF.

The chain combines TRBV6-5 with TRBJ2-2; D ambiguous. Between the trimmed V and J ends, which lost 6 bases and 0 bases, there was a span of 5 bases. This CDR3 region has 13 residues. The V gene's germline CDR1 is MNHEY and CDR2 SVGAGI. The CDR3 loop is CASSPPNTGELFF. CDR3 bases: TGTGCCAGCAGCCCTCCGAACACCGGGGAGCTGTTTTTT.

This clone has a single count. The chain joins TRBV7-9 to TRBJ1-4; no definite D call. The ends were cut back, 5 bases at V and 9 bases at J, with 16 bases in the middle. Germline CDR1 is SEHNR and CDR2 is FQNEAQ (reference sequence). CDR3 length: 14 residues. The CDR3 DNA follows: TGTGCCAGCAGCCTTACGGCGACGGTGAAAAAACTGTTTTTT. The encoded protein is CASSLTATVKKLFF.

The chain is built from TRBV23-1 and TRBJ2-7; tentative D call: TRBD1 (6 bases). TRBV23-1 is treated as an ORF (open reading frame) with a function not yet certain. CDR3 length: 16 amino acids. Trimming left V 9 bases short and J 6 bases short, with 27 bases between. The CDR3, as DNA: TGCGCCAGGATACGGTTCGTCCTGACAGGTCTTGGCGAGCAGTACTTC. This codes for CARIRFVLTGLGEQYF.

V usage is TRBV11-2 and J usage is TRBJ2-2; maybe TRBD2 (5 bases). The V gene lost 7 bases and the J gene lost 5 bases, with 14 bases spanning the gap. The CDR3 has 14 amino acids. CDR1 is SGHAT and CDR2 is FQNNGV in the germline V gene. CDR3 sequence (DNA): TGTGCCAGCAAGGGAGCCGCGCGTACCGGGGAGCTGTTTTTT. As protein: CASKGAARTGELFF.

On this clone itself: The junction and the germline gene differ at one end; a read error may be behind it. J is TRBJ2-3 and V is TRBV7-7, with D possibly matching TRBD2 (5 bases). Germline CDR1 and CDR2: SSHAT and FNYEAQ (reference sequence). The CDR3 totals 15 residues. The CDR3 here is CASSVGGGPTDTQYF. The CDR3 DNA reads TGTGCTAGCAGCGTAGGAGGCGGCCCCACAGATACGCAGTATTTT. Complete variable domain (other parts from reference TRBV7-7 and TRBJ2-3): GAGVSQSPRYKVTKRGQDVTLRCDPISSHATLYWYQQALGQGPEFLTYFNYEAQPDKSGLPSDRFSAERPEGSISTLTIQRTEQRDSAMYRCASSVGGGPTDTQYFGPGTRLTVL.

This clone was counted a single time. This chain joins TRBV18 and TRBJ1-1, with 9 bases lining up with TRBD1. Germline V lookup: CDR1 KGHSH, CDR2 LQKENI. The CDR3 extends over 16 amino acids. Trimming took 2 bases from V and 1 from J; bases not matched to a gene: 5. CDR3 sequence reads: CASSPLDRGSNTEAFF. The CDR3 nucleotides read TGTGCCAGCTCACCATTGGACAGGGGATCGAACACTGAAGCTTTCTTT.

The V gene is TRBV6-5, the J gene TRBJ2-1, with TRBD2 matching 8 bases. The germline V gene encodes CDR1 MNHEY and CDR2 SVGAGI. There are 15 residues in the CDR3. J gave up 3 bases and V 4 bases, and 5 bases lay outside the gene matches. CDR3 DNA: TGTGCCAGCAGTTCAATTAGCGGGAACTACAATGAGCAGTTCTTC. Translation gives CASSSISGNYNEQFF.

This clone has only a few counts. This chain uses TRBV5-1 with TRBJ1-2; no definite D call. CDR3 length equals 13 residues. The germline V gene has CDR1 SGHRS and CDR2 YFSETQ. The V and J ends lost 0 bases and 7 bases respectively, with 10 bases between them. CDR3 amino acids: CASSLVDRGGYTF. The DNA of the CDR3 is TGCGCCAGCAGCTTGGTGGACCGCGGTGGCTACACCTTC.

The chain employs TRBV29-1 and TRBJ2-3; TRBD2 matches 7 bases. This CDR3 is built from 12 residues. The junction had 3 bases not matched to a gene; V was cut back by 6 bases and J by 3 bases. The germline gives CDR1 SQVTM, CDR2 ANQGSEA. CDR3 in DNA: TGCAGCGTCCGTAGCGGGACAGATACGCAGTATTTT. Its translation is CSVRSGTDTQYF.

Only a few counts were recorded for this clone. Here the CDR3 reads CASSPPLAGGRDTQYF. CDR3 in DNA: TGCGCCAGCAGCCCGCCCCTAGCGGGAGGACGGGATACGCAGTATTTT. The chain joins TRBV5-1 to TRBJ2-3; 11 bases are shared with TRBD2. This CDR3 is built from 16 residues. Trimming cost V 4 bases and J 6 bases; bases outside gene matches: 10. Germline V gene data show CDR1 as SGHRS and CDR2 as YFSETQ.

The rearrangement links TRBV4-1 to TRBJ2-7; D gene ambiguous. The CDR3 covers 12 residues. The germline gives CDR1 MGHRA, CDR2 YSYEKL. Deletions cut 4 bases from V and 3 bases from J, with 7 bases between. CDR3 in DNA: TGCGCCAGCAGCCCCACCTACTACGAGCAGTACTTC. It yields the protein CASSPTYYEQYF.

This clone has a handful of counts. CDR3: CASSLDGRYEQYF. CDR3 nucleotide sequence: TGCGCCAGCAGCTTGGATGGGAGATACGAGCAGTACTTC. The J gene is TRBJ2-7, the V gene TRBV5-1; tentatively, D is TRBD2 (5 bases). Trimming pared 0 bases from V and 4 bases from J, leaving 8 bases between. Germline V gene lookup returns CDR1 SGHRS and CDR2 YFSETQ. The CDR3 runs 13 residues.

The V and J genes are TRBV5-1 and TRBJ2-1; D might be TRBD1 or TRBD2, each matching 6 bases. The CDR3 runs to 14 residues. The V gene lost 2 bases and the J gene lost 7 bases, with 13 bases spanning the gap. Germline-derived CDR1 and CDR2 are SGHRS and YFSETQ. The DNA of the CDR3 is TGCGCCAGCAGCTTTGGAAGGGGGGTAAATGAGCAGTTCTTC. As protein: CASSFGRGVNEQFF.

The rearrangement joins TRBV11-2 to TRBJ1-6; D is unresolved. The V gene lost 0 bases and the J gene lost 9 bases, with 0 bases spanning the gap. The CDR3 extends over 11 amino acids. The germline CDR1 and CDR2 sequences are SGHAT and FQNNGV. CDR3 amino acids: CASSLDSPLHF. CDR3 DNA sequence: TGTGCCAGCAGCTTAGATTCACCCCTCCACTTT.

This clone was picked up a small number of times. CDR3 coding DNA: TGTGCCAGCAGCAAAGGGGCAGGGGGCGAAGCAACTAATGAAAAACTGTTTTTT. Amino acid sequence: CASSKGAGGEATNEKLFF. The V gene is TRBV21-1, the J gene TRBJ1-4; the tabulated D call, TRBD1, remains unverified against the DNA. TRBV21-1 is given as a pseudogene. This CDR3 has 18 residues.

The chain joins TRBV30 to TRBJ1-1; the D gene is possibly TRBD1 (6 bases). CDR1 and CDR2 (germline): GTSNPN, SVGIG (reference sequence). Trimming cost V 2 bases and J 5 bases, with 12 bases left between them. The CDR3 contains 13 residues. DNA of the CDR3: TGTGCCTGGAGTCGGAGGGGGAAAACTGAAGCTTTCTTT. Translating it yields CAWSRRGKTEAFF.

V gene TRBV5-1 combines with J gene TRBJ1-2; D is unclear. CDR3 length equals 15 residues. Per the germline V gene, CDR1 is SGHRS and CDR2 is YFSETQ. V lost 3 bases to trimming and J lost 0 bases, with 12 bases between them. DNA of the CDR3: TGCGCCAGCAGCTGGGTCGGGGAGGCTAACTATGGCTACACCTTC. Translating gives CASSWVGEANYGYTF.

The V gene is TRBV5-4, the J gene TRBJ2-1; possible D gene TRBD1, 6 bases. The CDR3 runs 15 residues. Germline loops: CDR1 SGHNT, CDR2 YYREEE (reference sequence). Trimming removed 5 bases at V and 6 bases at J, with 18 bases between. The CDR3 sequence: CASSLMGQPFNEQFF. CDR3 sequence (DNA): TGTGCCAGCAGTTTAATGGGACAACCCTTCAATGAGCAGTTCTTC. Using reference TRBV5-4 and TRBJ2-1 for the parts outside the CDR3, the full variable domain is ETGVTQSPTHLIKTRGQQVTLRCSSQSGHNTVSWYQQALGQGPQFIFQYYREEENGRGNFPPRFSGLQFPNYSSELNVNALELDDSALYLCASSLMGQPFNEQFFGPGTRLTVL.

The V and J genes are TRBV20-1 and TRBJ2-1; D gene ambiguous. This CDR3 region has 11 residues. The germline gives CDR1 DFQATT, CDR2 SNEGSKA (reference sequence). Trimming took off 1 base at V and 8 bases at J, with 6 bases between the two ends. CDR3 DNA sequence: TGCAGTGCTAGAGCCCCTTATGAGCAGTTCTTC. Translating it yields CSARAPYEQFF.

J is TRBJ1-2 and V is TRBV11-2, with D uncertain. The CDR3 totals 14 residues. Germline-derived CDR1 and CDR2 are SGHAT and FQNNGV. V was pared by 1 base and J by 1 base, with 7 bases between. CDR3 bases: TGTGCCAGCAGCTTAGGAAGTATTAACTATGGCTACACCTTC. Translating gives CASSLGSINYGYTF.

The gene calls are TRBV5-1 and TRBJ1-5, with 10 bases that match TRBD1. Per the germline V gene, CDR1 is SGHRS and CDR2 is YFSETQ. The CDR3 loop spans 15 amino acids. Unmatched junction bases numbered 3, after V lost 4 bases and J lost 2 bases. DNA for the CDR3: TGCGCCAGCAGCACGACAGGGGGCCGCAATCAGCCCCAGCATTTT. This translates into CASSTTGGRNQPQHF.

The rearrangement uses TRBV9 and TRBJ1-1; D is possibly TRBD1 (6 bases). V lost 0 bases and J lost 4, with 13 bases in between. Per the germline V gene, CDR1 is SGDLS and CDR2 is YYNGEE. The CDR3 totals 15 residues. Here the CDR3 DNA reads TGTGCCAGCAGCGTAGTTGCGGGGGCGACCACTGAAGCTTTCTTT. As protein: CASSVVAGATTEAFF.

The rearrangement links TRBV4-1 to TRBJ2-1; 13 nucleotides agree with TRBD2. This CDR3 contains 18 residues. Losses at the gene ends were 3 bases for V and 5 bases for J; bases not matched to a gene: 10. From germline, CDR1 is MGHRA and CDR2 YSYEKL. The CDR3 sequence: CASSQVIPGLAGHNEQFF. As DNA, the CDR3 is TGCGCCAGCAGCCAGGTAATTCCGGGACTAGCGGGACACAATGAGCAGTTCTTC.

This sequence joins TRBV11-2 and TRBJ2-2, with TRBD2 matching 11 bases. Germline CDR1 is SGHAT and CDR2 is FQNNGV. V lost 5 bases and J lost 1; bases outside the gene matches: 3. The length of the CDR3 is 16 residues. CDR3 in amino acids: CASSRLAGKNTGELFF. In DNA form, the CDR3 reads TGTGCCAGCAGCCGACTAGCGGGGAAGAACACCGGGGAGCTGTTTTTT.